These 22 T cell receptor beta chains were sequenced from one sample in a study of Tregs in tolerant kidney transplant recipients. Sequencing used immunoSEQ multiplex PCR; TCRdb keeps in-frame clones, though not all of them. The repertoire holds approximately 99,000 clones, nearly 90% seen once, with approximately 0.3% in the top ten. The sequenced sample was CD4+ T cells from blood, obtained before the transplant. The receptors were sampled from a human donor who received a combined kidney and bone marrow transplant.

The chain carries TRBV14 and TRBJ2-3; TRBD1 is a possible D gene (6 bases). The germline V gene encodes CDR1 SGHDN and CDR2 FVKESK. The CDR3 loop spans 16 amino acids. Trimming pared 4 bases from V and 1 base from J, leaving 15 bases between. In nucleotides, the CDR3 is TGTGCCAGCAGCCTACCAGGGGTTTTAGGCACAGATACGCAGTATTTT. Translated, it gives CASSLPGVLGTDTQYF.

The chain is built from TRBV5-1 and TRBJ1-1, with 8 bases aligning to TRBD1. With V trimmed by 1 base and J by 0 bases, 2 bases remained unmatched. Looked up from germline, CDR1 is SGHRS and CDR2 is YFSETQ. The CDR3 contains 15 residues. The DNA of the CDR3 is TGCGCCAGCAGCTTGCTGGGACAGGTGAACACTGAAGCTTTCTTT. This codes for CASSLLGQVNTEAFF.

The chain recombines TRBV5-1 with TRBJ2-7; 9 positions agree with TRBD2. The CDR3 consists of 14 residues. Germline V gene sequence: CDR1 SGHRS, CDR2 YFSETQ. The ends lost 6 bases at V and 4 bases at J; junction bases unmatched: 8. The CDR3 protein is CASTLTSGFYEQYF. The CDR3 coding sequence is TGCGCCAGCACCCTGACTAGCGGATTTTACGAGCAGTACTTC.

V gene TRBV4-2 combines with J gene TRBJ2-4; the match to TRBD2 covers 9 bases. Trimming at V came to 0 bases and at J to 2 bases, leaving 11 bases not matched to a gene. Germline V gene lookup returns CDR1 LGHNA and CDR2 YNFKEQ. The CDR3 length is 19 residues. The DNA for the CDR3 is TGTGCCAGCAGCCAAGATAGGGCGGGGGGGCTTCTAACCAAAAACATTCAGTACTTC. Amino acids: CASSQDRAGGLLTKNIQYF.

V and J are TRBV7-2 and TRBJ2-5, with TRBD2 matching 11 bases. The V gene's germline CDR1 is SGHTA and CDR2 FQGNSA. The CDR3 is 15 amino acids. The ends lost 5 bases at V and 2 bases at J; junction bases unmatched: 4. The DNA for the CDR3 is TGTGCCAGCAGCACCAGACTAGCGGGGCAAGAGACCCAGTACTTC. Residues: CASSTRLAGQETQYF.

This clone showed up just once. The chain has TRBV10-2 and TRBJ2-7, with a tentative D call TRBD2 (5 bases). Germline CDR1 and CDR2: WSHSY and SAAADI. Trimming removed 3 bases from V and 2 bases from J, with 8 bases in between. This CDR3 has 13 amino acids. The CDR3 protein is CASSDPGTYEQYF. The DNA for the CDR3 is TGCGCCAGCAGTGATCCGGGGACCTACGAGCAGTACTTC.

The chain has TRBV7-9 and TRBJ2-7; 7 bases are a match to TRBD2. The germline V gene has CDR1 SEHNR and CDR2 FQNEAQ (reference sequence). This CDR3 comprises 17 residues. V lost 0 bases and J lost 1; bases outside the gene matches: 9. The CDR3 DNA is TGTGCCAGCAGCTTAGCTTTTACGCGGGAGATATCCTACGAGCAGTACTTC. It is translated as CASSLAFTREISYEQYF.

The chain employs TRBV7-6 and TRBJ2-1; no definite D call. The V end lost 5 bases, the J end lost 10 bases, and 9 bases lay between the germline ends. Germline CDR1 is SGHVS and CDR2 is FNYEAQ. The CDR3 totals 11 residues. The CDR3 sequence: CASSRLAEQFF. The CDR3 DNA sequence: TGTGCCAGCAGCCGACTCGCGGAGCAGTTCTTC.

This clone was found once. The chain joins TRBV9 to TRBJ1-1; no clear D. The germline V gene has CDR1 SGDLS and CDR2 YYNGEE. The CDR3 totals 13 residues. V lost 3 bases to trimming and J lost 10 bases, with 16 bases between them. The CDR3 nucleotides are TGTGCCAGCAGCGGAACAGCAAATGGAGGAGCTTTCTTT. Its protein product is CASSGTANGGAFF.

The CDR3 DNA sequence: TGTGCCAGTAGCAAACAGGGATGGAACACTGAAGCTTTCTTT. Translation gives CASSKQGWNTEAFF. The chain recombines TRBV19 with TRBJ1-1; possible D gene TRBD1, 6 bases. V was pared by 6 bases and J by 1 base, with 12 bases between. The CDR3 is 14 amino acids. Germline loops: CDR1 LNHDA, CDR2 SQIVND (reference sequence).

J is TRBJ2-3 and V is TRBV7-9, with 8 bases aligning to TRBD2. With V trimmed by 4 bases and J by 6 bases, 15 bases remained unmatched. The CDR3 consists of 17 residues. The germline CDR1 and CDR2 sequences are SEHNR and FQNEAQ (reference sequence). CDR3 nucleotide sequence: TGTGCCAGCAGCTCCCAGTTTGATAGCGGGGCGGGCGATACGCAGTATTTT. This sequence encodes CASSSQFDSGAGDTQYF.

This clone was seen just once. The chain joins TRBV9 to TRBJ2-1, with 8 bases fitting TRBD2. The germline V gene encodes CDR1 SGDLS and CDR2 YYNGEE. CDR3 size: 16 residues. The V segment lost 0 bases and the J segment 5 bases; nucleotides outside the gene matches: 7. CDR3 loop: CASSVATLAGHNEQFF. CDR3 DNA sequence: TGTGCCAGCAGCGTAGCTACTCTAGCGGGCCACAATGAGCAGTTCTTC.

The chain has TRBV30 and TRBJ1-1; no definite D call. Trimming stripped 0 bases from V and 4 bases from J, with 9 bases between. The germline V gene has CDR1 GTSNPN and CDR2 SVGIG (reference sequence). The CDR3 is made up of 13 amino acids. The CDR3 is CAWSVRGFTEAFF. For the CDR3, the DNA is TGTGCCTGGAGTGTACGGGGATTCACTGAAGCTTTCTTT.

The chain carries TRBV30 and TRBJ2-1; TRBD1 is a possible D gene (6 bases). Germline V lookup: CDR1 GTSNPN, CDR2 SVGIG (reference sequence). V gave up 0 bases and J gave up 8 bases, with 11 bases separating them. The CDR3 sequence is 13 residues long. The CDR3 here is CAWSVQGRHEQFF. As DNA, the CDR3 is TGTGCCTGGAGTGTACAGGGCAGGCATGAGCAGTTCTTC.

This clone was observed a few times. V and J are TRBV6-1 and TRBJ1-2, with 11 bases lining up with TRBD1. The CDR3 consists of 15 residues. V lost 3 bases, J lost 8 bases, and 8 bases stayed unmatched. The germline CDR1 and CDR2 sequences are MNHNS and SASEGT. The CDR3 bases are TGTGCCAGCAGTGACCCGGGACAGGGGGAGGCAGGCTACACCTTC. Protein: CASSDPGQGEAGYTF.

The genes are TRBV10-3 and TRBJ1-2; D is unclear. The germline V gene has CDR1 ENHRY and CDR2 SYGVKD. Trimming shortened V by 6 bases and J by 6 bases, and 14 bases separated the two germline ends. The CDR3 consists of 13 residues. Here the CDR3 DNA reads TGTGCCATCAGCCCGGACGGGGAGGATGGCTACACCTTC. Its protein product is CAISPDGEDGYTF.

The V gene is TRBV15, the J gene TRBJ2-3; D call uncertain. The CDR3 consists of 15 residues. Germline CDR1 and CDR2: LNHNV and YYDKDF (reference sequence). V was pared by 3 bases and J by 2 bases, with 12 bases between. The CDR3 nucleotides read TGTGCCACCAGCAGCTCTCCGCACTCCACAGATACGCAGTATTTT. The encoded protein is CATSSSPHSTDTQYF.

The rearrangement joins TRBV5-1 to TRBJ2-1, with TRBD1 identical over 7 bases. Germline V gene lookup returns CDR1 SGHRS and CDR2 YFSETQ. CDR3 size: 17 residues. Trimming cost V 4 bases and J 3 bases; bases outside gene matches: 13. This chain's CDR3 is CASSLEGEGGFYNEQFF. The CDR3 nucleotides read TGCGCCAGCAGCCTCGAAGGTGAAGGGGGCTTCTACAATGAGCAGTTCTTC.

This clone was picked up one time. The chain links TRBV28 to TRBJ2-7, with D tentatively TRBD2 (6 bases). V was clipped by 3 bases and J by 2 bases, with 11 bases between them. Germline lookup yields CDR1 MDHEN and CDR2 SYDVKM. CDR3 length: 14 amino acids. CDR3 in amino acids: CASSLGGVTYEQYF. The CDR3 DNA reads TGTGCCAGCAGTTTGGGGGGAGTCACCTACGAGCAGTACTTC.

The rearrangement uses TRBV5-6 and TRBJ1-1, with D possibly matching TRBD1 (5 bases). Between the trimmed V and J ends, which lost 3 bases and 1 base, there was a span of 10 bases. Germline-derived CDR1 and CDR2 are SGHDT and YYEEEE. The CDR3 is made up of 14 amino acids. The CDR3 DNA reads TGTGCCAGCAGCTCGGACACCTCGAACACTGAAGCTTTCTTT. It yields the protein CASSSDTSNTEAFF.

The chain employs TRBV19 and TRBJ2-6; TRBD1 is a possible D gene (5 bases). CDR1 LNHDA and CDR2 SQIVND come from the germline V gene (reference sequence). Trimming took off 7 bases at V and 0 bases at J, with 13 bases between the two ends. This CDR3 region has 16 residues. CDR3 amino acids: CASTLGPSSGANVLTF. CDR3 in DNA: TGTGCCAGTACACTGGGGCCAAGCTCTGGGGCCAACGTCCTGACTTTC.

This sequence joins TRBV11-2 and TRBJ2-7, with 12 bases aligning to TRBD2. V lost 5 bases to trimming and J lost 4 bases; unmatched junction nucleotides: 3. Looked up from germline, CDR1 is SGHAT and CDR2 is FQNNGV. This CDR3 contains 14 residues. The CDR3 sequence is CASSPSGREYEQYF. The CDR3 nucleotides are TGTGCCAGCAGCCCTAGCGGGAGGGAGTACGAGCAGTACTTC. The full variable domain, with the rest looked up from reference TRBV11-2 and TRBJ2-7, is EAGVAQSPRYKIIEKRQSVAFWCNPISGHATLYWYQQILGQGPKLLIQFQNNGVVDDSQLPKDRFSAERLKGVDSTLKIQPAKLEDSAVYLCASSPSGREYEQYFGPGTRLTVT.